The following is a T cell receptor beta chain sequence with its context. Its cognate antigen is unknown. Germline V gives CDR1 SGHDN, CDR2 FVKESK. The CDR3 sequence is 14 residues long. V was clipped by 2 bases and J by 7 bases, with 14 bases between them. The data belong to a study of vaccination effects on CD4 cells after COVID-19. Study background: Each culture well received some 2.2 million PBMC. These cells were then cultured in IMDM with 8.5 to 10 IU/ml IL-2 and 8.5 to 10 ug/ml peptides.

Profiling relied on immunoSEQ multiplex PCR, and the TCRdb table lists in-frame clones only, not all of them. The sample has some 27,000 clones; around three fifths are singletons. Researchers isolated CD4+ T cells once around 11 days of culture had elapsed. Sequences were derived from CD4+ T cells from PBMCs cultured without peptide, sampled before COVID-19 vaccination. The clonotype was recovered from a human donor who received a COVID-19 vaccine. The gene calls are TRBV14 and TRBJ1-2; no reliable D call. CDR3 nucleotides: TGTGCCAGCAGCCAACGGGTCGATCCGGGTGGCTACACCTTC. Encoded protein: CASSQRVDPGGYTF. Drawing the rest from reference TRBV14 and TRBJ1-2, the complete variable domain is EAGVTQFPSHSVIEKGQTVTLRCDPISGHDNLYWYRRVMGKEIKFLLHFVKESKQDESGMPNNRFLAERTGGTYSTLKVQPAELEDSGVYFCASSQRVDPGGYTFGSGTRLTVV.